This TCR beta chain was identified in a study of long-term antiretroviral therapy in people with HIV. Details on this clone: Its antigen is not known.

Study findings and constraints: Repertoires in HIV (unlike those of controls) had narrower CDR3 length ranges. Missing from the dataset were any data on ART adherence, viral resistance or therapy changes.

V lost 3 bases and J lost 3; bases outside the gene matches: 13. CDR1 is MGHDK, CDR2 SYGVNS, per germline. The CDR3 loop spans 17 amino acids. The run of the v3.0 immunoSEQ assay was at survey level. Roughly 35,000-50,000 T-cell genomes per sample were the sequencing target. This table comes from immunoSEQ multiplex PCR, and its TCRdb copy is limited to in-frame clones, with some not included. The sample consists of tens of thousands of clones, less than 80% of them appearing once. The chain employs TRBV25-1 and TRBJ1-1; 7 nucleotides match TRBD1. Sample: unsorted PBMCs, taken 1.1 years before starting antiretroviral therapy. The origin of this receptor is a woman in her thirties or forties with HIV. The CDR3 loop reads CASSDLQGPGWDTEAFF. The CDR3 nucleotides are TGTGCCAGCAGTGATCTACAGGGGCCGGGATGGGACACTGAAGCTTTCTTT.